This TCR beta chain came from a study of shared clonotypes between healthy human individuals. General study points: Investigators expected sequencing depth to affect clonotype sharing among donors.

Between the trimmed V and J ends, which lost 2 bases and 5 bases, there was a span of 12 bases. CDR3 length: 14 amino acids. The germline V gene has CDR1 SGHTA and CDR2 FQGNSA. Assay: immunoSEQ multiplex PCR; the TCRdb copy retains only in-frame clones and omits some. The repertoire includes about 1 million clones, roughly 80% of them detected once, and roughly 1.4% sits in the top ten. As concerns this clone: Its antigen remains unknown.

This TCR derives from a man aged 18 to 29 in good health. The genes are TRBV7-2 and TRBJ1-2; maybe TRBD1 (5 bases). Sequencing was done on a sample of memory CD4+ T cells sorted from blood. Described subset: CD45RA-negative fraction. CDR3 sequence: CASSLRWGPYGYTF. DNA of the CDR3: TGTGCCAGCAGCTTAAGATGGGGACCGTATGGCTACACCTTC.